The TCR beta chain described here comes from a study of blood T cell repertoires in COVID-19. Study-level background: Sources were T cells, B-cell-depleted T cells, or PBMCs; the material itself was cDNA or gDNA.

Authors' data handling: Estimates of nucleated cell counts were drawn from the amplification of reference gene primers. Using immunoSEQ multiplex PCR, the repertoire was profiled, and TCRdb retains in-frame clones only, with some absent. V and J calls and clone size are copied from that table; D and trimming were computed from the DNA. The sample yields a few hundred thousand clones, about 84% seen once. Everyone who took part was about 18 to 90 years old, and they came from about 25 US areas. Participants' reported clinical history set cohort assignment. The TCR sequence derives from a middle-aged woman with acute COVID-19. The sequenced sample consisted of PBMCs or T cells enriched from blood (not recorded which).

The CDR3 DNA is TGTGCCAGCAGCTCGGGGAAAGATACGCAGTATTTT. It encodes CASSSGKDTQYF. The chain recombines TRBV9 with TRBJ2-3; D might be TRBD2 (5 bases). The CDR3 has 12 residues. Germline V gives CDR1 SGDLS, CDR2 YYNGEE. The V end was cut by 4 bases, the J end by 5 bases, with 8 bases between.